These 8 T cell receptor beta chains share one sample of origin, sequenced in a study of T-cell reconstitution after alpha-beta-depleted transplantation in children. Using unique molecular identifiers, the investigators prepared the TCRbeta library. TCRdb re-analysed the PCR reads in MiXCR, keeping a single row per CDR3 protein. Of roughly 400,000 distinct CDR3 sequences listed, around 21% were seen once; the top ten hold about 3.8%. This specimen consisted of PBMCs from the stem cell graft donor, obtained from the stem cell graft. These receptors were taken from a human donor who donated a stem cell graft to a child with acute myeloid leukemia.

In its sample, this clonotype was seen a few times. This chain links TRBV27 with TRBJ2-7; D might be TRBD1 or TRBD2, each matching 5 bases. This CDR3 has 14 residues. V was trimmed by 5 bases and J by 5 bases, leaving 16 bases between them. The germline gives CDR1 MNHEY, CDR2 SMNVEV (reference sequence). The CDR3 sequence: CASSPSSRVDEQYF. CDR3 sequence (DNA): TGTGCCAGCAGTCCATCTAGCAGGGTCGACGAGCAGTACTTC.

The chain has TRBV7-9 and TRBJ1-1, with no clear D. V was shortened by 5 bases and J by 4 bases, with 17 bases between the two germline ends. This CDR3 has 15 residues. The germline V gene encodes CDR1 SEHNR and CDR2 FQNEAQ (reference sequence). The CDR3 nucleotides read TGTGCCAGCAGCGGACTCCGGGCGCCCCTCACTGAAGCTTTCTTT. Its protein product is CASSGLRAPLTEAFF.

The table lists this clonotype with many counts. The V gene is TRBV29-1, the J gene TRBJ2-7; no clear D gene. In germline, CDR1 is SQVTM, CDR2 ANQGSEA. V lost 5 bases to trimming and J lost 1 base, with 18 bases between them. The CDR3 has 15 amino acids. CDR3 region: CSVIPTSGPSYEQYF. The CDR3 DNA is TGCAGCGTTATTCCCACTTCAGGTCCTTCCTACGAGCAGTACTTC.

Ten or more counts support this clonotype. V gene TRBV7-9 combines with J gene TRBJ2-1; 9 bases fit TRBD2. The V gene end was trimmed by 6 bases and the J gene end by 7 bases; junction bases not matched to a gene: 13. The length of the CDR3 is 16 residues. The V gene's germline CDR1 is SEHNR and CDR2 FQNEAQ (reference sequence). In DNA, the CDR3 is TGTGCCAGCAGTCCTCCTACAGCGGGAGGCGGAAATGAGCAGTTCTTC. It specifies CASSPPTAGGGNEQFF.

This clonotype was observed a handful of times. The chain couples TRBV28 to TRBJ2-1, with TRBD1 as a possible D gene (6 bases). Per the germline V gene, CDR1 is MDHEN and CDR2 is SYDVKM. V lost 5 bases and J 2 bases, leaving 13 bases between the germline ends. CDR3 size: 15 residues. The CDR3 nucleotides read TGTGCCAGCAGTCCACAGGGATCCACCTACAATGAGCAGTTCTTC. Amino acids: CASSPQGSTYNEQFF.

This clonotype was recorded once. The rearrangement joins TRBV25-1 to TRBJ1-6, with 7 nucleotides matching TRBD1. Per germline, CDR1 MGHDK and CDR2 SYGVNS. The CDR3 length is 17 residues. Unmatched junction bases numbered 9, after V lost 7 bases and J lost 0 bases. The CDR3 spells CASTRGQTSSYNSPLHF. CDR3 bases: TGTGCCAGCACTAGGGGACAGACGAGCTCCTATAATTCACCCCTCCACTTT.

V usage is TRBV7-2 and J usage is TRBJ2-3; TRBD2 is a possible D gene (5 bases). CDR1 and CDR2 (germline): SGHTA, FQGNSA. This CDR3 has 16 residues. With 1 base removed from V and 0 bases from J, the gap between germline ends came to 11 bases. The CDR3 DNA reads as TGTGCCAGCAGCTTAGGCCTAGCAACTAGCACAGATACGCAGTATTTT. It translates to CASSLGLATSTDTQYF.

There are a few counts of this clonotype. The chain links TRBV15 to TRBJ1-1; 7 nucleotides agree with TRBD1. The CDR3 runs to 15 residues. Germline V CDR1 and CDR2: LNHNV, YYDKDF (reference sequence). With V trimmed by 1 base and J by 6 bases, 8 bases remained unmatched. The CDR3 loop reads CATSRGGGRAAEAFF. CDR3 sequence (DNA): TGTGCCACCAGCAGAGGAGGGGGCAGGGCGGCTGAAGCTTTCTTT.